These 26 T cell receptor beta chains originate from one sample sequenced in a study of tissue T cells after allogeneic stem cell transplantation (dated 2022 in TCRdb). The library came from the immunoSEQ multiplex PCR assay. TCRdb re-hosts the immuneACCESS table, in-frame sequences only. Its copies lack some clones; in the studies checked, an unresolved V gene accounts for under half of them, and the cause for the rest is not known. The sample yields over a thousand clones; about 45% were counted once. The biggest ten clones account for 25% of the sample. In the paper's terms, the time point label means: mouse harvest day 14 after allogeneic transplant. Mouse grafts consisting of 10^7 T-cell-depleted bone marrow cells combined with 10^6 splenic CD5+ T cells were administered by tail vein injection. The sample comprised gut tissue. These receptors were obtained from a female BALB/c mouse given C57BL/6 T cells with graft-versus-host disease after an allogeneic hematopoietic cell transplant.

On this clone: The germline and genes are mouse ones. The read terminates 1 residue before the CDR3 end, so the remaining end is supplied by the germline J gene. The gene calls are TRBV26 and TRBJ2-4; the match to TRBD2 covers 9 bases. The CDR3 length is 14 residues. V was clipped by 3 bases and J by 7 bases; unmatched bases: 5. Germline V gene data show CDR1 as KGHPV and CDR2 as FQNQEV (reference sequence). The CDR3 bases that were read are TGTGCCAGCAGTCTCGCTGGGGGGGTTGACACCTTGTAC. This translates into CASSLAGGVDTLY. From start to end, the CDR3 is CASSLAGGVDTLYF.

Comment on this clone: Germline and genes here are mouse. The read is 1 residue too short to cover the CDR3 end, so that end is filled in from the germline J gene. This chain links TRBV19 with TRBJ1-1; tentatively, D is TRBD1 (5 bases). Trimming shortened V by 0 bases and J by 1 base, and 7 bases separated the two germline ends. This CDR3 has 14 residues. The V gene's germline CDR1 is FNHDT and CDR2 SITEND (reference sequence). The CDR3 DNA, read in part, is TGTGCCAGCAGTATAGGGCAGGGAAACACAGAAGTCTTC. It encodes CASSIGQGNTEVF. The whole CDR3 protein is CASSIGQGNTEVFF.

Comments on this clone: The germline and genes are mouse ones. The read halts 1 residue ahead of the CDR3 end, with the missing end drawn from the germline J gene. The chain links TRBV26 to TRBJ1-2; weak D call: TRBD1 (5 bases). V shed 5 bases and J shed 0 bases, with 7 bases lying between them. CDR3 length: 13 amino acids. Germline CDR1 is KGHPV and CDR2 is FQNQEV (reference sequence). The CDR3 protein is CASSFRANSDYTF. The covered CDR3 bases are TGTGCCAGCAGTTTCAGGGCAAACTCCGACTACACC.

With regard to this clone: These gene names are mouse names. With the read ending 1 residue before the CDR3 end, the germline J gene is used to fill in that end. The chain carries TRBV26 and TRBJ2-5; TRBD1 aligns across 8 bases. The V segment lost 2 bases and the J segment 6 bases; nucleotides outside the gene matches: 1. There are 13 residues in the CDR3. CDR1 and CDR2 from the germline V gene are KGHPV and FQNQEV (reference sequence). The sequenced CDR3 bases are TGTGCCAGCAGTCTGAACAGGGGGGACACCCAGTAC. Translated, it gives CASSLNRGDTQY. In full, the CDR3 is CASSLNRGDTQYF.

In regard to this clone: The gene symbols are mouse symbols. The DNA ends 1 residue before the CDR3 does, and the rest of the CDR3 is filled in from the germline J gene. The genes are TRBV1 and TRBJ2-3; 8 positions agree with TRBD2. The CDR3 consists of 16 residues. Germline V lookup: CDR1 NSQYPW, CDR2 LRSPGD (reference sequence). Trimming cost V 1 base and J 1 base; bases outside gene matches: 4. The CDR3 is CTCSAAGGRGAETLYF. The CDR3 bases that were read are TGCACCTGCAGTGCAGCTGGGGGGCGCGGTGCAGAAACGCTGTAT.

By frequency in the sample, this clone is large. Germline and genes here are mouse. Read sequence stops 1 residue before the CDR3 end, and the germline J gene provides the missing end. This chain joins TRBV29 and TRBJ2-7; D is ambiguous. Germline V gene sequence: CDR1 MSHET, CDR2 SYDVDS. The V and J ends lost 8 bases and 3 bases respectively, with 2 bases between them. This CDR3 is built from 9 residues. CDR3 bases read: TGTGCTAGCGACTATGAACAGTAC. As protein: CASDYEQY. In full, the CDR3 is CASDYEQYF. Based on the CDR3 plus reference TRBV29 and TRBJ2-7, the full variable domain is DMKVTQMPRYLIKRMGENVLLECGQDMSHETMYWYRQDPGLGLQLIYISYDVDSNSEGDIPKGYRVSRKKREHFSLILDSAKTNQTSVYFCASDYEQYFGPGTRLTVL.

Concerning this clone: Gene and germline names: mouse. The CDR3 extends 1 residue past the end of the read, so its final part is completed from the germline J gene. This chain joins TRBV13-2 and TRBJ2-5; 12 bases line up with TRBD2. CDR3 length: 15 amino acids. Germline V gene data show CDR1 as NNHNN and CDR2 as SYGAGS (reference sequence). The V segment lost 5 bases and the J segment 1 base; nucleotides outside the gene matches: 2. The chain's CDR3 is CASGGLGGDQDTQYF. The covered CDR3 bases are TGTGCCAGCGGCGGACTGGGGGGGGACCAAGACACCCAGTAC.

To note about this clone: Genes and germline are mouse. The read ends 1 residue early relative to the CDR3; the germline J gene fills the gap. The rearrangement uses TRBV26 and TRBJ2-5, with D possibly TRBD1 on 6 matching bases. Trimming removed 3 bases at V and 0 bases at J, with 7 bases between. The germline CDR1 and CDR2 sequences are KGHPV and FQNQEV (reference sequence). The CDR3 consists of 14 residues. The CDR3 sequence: CASSLGTNQDTQYF. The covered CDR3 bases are TGTGCCAGCAGTCTCGGGACAAACCAAGACACCCAGTAC.

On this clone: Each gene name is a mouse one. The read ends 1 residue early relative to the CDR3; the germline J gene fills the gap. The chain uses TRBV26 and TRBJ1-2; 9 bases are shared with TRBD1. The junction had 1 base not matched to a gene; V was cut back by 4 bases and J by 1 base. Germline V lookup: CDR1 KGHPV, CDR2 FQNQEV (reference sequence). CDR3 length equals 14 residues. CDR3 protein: CASSRDRENSDYTF. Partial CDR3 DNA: TGTGCCAGCAGTCGGGACAGGGAAAACTCCGACTACACC.

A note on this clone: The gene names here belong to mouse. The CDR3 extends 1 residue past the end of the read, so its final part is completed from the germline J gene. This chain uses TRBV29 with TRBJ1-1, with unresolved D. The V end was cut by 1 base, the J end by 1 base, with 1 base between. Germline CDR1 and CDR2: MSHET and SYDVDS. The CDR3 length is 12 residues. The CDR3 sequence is CASSLWNTEVFF. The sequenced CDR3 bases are TGTGCTAGCAGTTTATGGAACACAGAAGTCTTC. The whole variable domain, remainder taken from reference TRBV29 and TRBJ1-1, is DMKVTQMPRYLIKRMGENVLLECGQDMSHETMYWYRQDPGLGLQLIYISYDVDSNSEGDIPKGYRVSRKKREHFSLILDSAKTNQTSVYFCASSLWNTEVFFGKGTRLTVV.

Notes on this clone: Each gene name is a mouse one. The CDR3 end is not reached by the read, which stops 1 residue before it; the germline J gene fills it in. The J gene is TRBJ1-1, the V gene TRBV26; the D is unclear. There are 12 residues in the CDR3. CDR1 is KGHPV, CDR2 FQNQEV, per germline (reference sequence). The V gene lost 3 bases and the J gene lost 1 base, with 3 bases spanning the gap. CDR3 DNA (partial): TGTGCCAGCAGTCTTGGGAACACAGAAGTCTTC. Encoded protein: CASSLGNTEVF. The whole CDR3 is CASSLGNTEVFF.

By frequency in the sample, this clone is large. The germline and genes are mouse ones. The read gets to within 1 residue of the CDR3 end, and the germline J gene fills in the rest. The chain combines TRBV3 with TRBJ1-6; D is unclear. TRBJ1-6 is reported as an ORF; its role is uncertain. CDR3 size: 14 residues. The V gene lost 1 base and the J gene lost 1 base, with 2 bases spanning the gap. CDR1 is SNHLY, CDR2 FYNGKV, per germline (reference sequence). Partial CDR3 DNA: TGTGCCAGCAGCTTAGTATCCTATAATTCGCCCCTCTAC. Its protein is CASSLVSYNSPLY. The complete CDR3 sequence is CASSLVSYNSPLYF.

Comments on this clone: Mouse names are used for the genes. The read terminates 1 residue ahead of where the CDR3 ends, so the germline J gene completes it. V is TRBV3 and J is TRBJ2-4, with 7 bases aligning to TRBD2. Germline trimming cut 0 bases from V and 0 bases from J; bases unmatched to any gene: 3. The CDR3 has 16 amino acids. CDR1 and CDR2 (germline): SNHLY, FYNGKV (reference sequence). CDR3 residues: CASSLATGFSQNTLYF. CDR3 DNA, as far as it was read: TGTGCCAGCAGCTTAGCGACTGGGTTTAGTCAAAACACCTTGTAC. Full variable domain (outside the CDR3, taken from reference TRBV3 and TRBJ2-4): GPKVLQIPSHQIIDMGQMVTLNCDPVSNHLYFYWYKQILGQQMEFLVNFYNGKVMEKSKLFKDQFSVERPDGSYFTLKIQPTALEDSAVYFCASSLATGFSQNTLYFGAGTRLSVL.

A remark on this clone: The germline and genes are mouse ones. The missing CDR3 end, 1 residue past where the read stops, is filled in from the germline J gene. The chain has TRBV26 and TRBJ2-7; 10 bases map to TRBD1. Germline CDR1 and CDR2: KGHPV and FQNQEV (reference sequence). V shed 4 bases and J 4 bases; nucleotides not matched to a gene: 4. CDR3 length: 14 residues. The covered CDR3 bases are TGTGCCAGCAGTCCCCCGGGACAGGGGTATGAACAGTAC. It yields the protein CASSPPGQGYEQY. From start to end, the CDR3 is CASSPPGQGYEQYF. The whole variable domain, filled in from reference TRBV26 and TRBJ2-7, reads NSKVIQTPRYLVKGQGQKAKMRCIPEKGHPVVFWYQQNKNNEFKFLINFQNQEVLQQIDMTEKRFSAECPSNSPCSLEIQSSEAGDSALYLCASSPPGQGYEQYFGPGTRLTVL.

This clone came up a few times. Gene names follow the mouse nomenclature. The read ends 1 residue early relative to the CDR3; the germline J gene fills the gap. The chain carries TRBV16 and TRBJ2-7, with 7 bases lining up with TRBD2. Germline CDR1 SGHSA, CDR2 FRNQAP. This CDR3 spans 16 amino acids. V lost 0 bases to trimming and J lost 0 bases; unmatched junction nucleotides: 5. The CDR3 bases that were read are TGTGCAAGCAGCTTAGAGGGCTGGGGGAGCTCCTATGAACAGTAC. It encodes CASSLEGWGSSYEQY. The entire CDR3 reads CASSLEGWGSSYEQYF.

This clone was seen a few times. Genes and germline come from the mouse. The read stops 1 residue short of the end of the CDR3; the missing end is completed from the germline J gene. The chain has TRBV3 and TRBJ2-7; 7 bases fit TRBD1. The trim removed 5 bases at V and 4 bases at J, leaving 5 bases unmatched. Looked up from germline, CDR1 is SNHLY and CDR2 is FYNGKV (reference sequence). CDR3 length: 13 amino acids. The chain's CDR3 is CASSQLTGYEQYF. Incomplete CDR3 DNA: TGTGCCAGCAGCCAACTGACAGGGTATGAACAGTAC.

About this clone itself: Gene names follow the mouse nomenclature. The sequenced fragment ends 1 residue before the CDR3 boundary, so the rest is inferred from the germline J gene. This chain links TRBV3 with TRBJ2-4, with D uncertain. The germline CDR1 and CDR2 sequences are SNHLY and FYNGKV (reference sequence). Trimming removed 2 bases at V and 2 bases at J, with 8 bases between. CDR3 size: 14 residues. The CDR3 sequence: CASSLRQNQNTLYF. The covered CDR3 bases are TGTGCCAGCAGCTTAAGGCAAAATCAAAACACCTTGTAC.

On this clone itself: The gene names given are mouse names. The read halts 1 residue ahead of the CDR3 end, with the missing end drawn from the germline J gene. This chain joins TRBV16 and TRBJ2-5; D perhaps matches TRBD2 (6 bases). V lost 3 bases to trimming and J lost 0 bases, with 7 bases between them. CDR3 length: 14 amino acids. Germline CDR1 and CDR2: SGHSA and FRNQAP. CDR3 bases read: TGTGCAAGCAGCTTCTGGGGAAACCAAGACACCCAGTAC. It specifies CASSFWGNQDTQY. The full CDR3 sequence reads CASSFWGNQDTQYF.

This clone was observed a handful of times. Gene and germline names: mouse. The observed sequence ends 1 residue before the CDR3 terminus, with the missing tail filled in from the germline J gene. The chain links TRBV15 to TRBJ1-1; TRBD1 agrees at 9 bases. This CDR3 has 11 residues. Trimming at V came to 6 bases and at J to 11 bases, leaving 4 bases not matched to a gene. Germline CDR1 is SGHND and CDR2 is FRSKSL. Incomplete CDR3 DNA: TGTGCCAGCAGCCGGGACAGGGATGTCTTC. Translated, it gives CASSRDRDVF. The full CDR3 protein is CASSRDRDVFF.

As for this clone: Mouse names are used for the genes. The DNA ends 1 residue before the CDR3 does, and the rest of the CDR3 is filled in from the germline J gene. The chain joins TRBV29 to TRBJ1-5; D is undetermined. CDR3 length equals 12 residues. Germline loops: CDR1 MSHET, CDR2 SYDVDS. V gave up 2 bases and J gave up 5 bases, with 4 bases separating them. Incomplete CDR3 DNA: TGTGCTAGCAGTTTAGGGCACCAGGCTCCGCTT. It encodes CASSLGHQAPL. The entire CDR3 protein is CASSLGHQAPLF.

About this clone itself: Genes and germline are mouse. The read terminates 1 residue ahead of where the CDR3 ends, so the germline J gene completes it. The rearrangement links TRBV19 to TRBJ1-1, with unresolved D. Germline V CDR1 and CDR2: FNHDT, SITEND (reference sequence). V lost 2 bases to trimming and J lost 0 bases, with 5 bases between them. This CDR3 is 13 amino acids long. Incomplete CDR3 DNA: TGTGCCAGCAGTATCCGGGCAAACACAGAAGTCTTC. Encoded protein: CASSIRANTEVF. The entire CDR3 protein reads CASSIRANTEVFF.

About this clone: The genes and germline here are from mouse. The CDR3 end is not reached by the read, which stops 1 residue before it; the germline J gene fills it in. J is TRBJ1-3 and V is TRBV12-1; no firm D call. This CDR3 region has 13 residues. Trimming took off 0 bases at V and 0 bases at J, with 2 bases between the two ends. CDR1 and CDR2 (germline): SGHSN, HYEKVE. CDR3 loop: CASSLSSGNTLYF. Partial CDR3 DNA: TGTGCCAGCTCTCTCAGTTCTGGAAATACGCTCTAT. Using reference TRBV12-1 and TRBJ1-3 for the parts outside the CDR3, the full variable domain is DSGVVQSPRHIIKEKGGRSVLTCIPISGHSNVVWYQQTLGKELKFLIQHYEKVERDKGFLPSRFSVQQFDDYHSEMNMSALELEDSAMYFCASSLSSGNTLYFGEGSRLIVV.

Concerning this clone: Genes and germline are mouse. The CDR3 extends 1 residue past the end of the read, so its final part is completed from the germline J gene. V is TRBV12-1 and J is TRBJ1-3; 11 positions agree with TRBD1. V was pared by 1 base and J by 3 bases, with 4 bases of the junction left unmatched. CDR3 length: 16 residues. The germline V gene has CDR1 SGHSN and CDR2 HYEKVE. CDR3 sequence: CASSLLDRGLGNTLYF. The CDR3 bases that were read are TGTGCCAGCTCTCTTCTGGACAGGGGGCTTGGAAATACGCTCTAT.

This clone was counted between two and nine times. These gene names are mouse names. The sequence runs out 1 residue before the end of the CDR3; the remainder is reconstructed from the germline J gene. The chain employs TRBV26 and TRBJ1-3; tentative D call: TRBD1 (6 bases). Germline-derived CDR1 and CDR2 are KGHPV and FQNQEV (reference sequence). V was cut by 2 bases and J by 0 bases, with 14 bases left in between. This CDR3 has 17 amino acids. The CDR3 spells CASSLSGGPYSGNTLYF. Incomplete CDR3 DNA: TGTGCCAGCAGTCTGAGTGGGGGGCCTTATTCTGGAAATACGCTCTAT.

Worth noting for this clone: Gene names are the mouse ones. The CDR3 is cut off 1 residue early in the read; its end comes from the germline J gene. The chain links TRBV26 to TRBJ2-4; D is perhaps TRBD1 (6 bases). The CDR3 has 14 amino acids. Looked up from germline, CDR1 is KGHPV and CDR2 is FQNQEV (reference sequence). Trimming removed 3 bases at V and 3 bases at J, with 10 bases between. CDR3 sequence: CASSLSGVQNTLYF. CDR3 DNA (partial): TGTGCCAGCAGTCTCTCAGGGGTCCAAAACACCTTGTAC.

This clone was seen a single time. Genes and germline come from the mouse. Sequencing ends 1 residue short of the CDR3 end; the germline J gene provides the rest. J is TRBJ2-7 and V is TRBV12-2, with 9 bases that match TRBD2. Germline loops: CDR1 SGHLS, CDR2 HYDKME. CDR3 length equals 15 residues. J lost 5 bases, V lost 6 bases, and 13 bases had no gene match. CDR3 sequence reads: CASPPDWGASNEQYF. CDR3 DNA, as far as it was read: TGTGCCAGCCCGCCGGACTGGGGCGCTTCCAATGAACAGTAC.